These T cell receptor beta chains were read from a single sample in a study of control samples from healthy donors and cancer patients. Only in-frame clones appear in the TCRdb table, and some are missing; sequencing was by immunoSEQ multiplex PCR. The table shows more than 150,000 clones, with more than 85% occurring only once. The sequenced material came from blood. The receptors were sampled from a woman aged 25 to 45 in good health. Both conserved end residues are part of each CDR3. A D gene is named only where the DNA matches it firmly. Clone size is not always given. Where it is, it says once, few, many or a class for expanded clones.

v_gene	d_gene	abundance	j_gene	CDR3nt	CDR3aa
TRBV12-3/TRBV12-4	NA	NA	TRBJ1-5	TGTGCCAGCAGTCCGGGGACAAATCAGCCCCAGCATTTT	CASSPGTNQPQHF
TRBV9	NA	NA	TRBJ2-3	TGTGCCAGCAGCGTAGGTTCGGGGACGACCACAGATACGCAGTATTTT	CASSVGSGTTTDTQYF
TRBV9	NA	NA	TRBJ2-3	TGTGCCAGCGGTAAGGGAGGCACGCAGTATTTT	CASGKGGTQYF
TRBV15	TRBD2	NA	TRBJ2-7	TGTGCCACCAGCGTGGGACTACTCCTCGAGCAGTACTTC	CATSVGLLLEQYF
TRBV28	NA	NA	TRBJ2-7	TGTGCCAGCAGTTTTATATCGGAAGCCGAAGGGGCCCACCCTGCAACCTACGAGCAGTACTTC	CASSFISEAEGAHPATYEQYF
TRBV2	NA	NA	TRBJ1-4	TGTGCCAGCAGTGCAGGACAGTTAGGTGAAAAACTGTTTTTT	CASSAGQLGEKLFF
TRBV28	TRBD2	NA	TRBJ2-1	TGTGCCAGCAGTTCCTATTGGCGGGAGGGCCGCTTACAAAGTGATGAGCAGTTCTTC	CASSSYWREGRLQSDEQFF
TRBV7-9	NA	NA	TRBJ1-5	TGTGCCAGCAGCTTAGCAGGGGACAATCAGCCCCAGCATTTT	CASSLAGDNQPQHF
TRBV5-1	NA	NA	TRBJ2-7	TGCGCCAGCAGCTTGAGTCAACTGTACGAGCAGTACTTC	CASSLSQLYEQYF
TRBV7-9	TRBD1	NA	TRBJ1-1	TGTGCCAGCAGCCCGTGGACAGGGGGCTCCACGAACACTGAAGCTTTCTTT	CASSPWTGGSTNTEAFF
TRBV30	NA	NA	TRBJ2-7	TGTGCCTGCCGGGACTCCGATGCCTACGAGCAGTACTTC	CACRDSDAYEQYF
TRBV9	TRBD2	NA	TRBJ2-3	TGTGCCAGCAGCGGGACTAGCGGAACCTCGACGCAGTATTTT	CASSGTSGTSTQYF
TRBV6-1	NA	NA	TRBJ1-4	TGTGCCAGCAGTGAATTCCCGGGGGCGTACAATAATGAAAAACTGTTTTTT	CASSEFPGAYNNEKLFF
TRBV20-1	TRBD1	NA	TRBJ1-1	TGCAGTGCTCACAGGGGTGCTGAAGCTTTCTTT	CSAHRGAEAFF
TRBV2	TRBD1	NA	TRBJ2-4	TGTGCCAGCAGTTTCCAGGGGGCGGGAACCAAAAACATTCAGTACTTC	CASSFQGAGTKNIQYF
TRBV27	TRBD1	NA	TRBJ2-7	TGTGCCAGCAGTTTAGTGACAGGGGGCTACGAGCAGTACTTC	CASSLVTGGYEQYF
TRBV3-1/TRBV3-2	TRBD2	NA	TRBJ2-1	TGTGCCAGCAGCCAAGACCGGCTAGCGGGAGGGCCGAGGAATGAGCAGTTCTTC	CASSQDRLAGGPRNEQFF
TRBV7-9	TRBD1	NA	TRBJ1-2	TGTGCCAGCAGCCGAAAACCGGGACAGGGTAAAGGTCTCTATGGCTACACCTTC	CASSRKPGQGKGLYGYTF
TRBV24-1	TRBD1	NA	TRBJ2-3	TGTGCCACCAGTGATTTGCACAGGGGAGCAGATACGCAGTATTTT	CATSDLHRGADTQYF
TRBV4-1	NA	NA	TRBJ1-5	TGCGCCAGCAGCCAAGTCTGGGCAGGGAGGTTTAAGCCCCAGCATTTT	CASSQVWAGRFKPQHF
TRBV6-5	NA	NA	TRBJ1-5	TGTGCCAGCAGTTCCGGGACCCATGGTAGTCAGCCCCAGCATTTT	CASSSGTHGSQPQHF
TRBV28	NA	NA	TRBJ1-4	TGTGCCAGCAGTCGGAACCCCCGGGAAAAACTGTTTTTT	CASSRNPREKLFF
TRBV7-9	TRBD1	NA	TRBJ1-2	TGTGCCAGCAGTGACCGGGACAGATATGGCTACACCTTC	CASSDRDRYGYTF
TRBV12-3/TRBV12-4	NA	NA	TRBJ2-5	TGTGCCAGCAGTTTAATTGAGACCCAGTACTTC	CASSLIETQYF
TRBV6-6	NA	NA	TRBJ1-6	TGTGCCAGCAGCTTGGGGCAGCTTCCCCTCCACTTT	CASSLGQLPLHF
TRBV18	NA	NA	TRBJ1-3	TGTGCCAGCTCACCAATGGGCTCTGGAAACACCATATATTTT	CASSPMGSGNTIYF
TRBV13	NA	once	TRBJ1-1	TGTGCCAGCAGCTTGGGGGAAAAAGCTTTCTTT	CASSLGEKAFF
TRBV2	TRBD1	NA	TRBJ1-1	TGTGCCAGCACGGGACAGCGCCATAACACTGAAGCTTTCTTT	CASTGQRHNTEAFF
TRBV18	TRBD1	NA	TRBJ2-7	TGTGCCAGCTCAGGGGAGACAGGGGACTACGAGCAGTACTTC	CASSGETGDYEQYF
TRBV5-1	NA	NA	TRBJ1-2	TGCGCCAGCAGCTTGTCTGAAGCTAACTATGGCTACACCTTC	CASSLSEANYGYTF
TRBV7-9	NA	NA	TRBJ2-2	TGTGCCAGCAGCTTAGTGGGGCAGGGAATCGGGGAGCTGTTTTTT	CASSLVGQGIGELFF
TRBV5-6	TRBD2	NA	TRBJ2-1	TGTGCCAGCAGCTCGGGACTATCCAGCAATGAGCAGTTCTTC	CASSSGLSSNEQFF
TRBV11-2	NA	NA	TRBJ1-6	TGTGCCAGCAGCTTAGCCGGGGTTGGGGGTTATAATTCACCCCTCCACTTT	CASSLAGVGGYNSPLHF
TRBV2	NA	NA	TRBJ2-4	TGTGCCAGCAGTAGGACGAGAAACATTCAGTACTTC	CASSRTRNIQYF
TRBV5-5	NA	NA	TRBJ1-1	TGTGCCAGCAGCTGGGAGAAGGGCCTCGGGGGCACTGAAGCTTTCTTT	CASSWEKGLGGTEAFF
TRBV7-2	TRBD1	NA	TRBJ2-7	TGTGCCAGCAGATCCGGGACAGGGAAATACGAGCAGTACTTC	CASRSGTGKYEQYF
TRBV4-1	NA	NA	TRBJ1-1	TGCGCCAGCAGCCAAGTGCTACCTAACACTGAAGCTTTCTTT	CASSQVLPNTEAFF
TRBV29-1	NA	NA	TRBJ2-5	TGCAGCGTTCAGCAGCGGGCTTTCCAAGAGACCCAGTACTTC	CSVQQRAFQETQYF
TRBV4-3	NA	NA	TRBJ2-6	TGCGCCAGCAGCCAAGATCTCACTTCTGGGGCCAACGTCCTGACTTTC	CASSQDLTSGANVLTF
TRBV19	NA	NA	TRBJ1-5	TGTGCCAGTAGTATAGAGGGGGCCGGACAGCCCCAGCATTTT	CASSIEGAGQPQHF
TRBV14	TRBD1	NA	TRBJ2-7	TGTGCCAGCAGCCTAGGGGGCGGAGCGGACTCCCCCATCTTC	CASSLGGGADSPIF